The T cell receptor beta chain described here comes from a study of blood T cell repertoires in COVID-19. Across the study: PBMCs, B-cell-depleted T cells, or T cells provided the cDNA or gDNA that made up the material.

Authors' data handling: Estimates of nucleated cell counts were drawn from the amplification of reference gene primers. Clones were read by immunoSEQ multiplex PCR, and TCRdb kept only the in-frame ones, dropping some. D and trimming come from the DNA, and the V and J calls and clone size come from that table. The table lists a few hundred thousand clones, about 85% of them singletons. The V end was cut by 3 bases, the J end by 1 base, with 9 bases between. This CDR3 has 14 residues. From germline, CDR1 is SEHNR and CDR2 FQNEAQ (reference sequence). This TCR came from a human donor with COVID-19, enrolled during active disease. The donor label of this sample is uncertain. Specimen: peripheral blood. This sequence joins TRBV7-9 and TRBJ1-1; TRBD1 is a possible D gene (5 bases). CDR3 region: CASSLEGRNTEAFF. CDR3 in DNA: TGTGCCAGCAGCTTGGAGGGGAGGAACACTGAAGCTTTCTTT.